The present entry profiles one T cell receptor (beta chain) with its context. Its antigen is as yet unknown. This CDR3 is built from 16 residues. V gave up 2 bases and J gave up 2 bases; unmatched junction bases: 6. The authors amplified TCR beta CDR3 regions, and they did so from RNA transcripts for repertoire sequencing. Second-round multiplex PCR came after first-round RT-PCR with HTBI primers. TCRdb used MiXCR to reprocess the multiplex PCR reads, holding one entry per CDR3 protein. The table shows some 1.1 million distinct CDR3 sequences, with less than 45% occurring only once. The sample is drawn from a study of Graves' ophthalmopathy and Graves' hyperthyroidism. Study results and limitations: Blood shared most expanded thyroid clonotypes above 0.001 frequency.

The receptor was isolated from an adult man with Graves' hyperthyroidism. The material sequenced was peripheral blood or thyroid tissue (not recorded which). The V and J genes are TRBV6-7 and TRBJ2-5, with 9 positions matching TRBD2. TRBV6-7 is an ORF for which the function is uncertain. CDR3 sequence reads: CASSYRGLASQETQYF. CDR3 nucleotides: TGTGCCAGCAGTTACAGGGGACTAGCTTCTCAAGAGACCCAGTACTTC.